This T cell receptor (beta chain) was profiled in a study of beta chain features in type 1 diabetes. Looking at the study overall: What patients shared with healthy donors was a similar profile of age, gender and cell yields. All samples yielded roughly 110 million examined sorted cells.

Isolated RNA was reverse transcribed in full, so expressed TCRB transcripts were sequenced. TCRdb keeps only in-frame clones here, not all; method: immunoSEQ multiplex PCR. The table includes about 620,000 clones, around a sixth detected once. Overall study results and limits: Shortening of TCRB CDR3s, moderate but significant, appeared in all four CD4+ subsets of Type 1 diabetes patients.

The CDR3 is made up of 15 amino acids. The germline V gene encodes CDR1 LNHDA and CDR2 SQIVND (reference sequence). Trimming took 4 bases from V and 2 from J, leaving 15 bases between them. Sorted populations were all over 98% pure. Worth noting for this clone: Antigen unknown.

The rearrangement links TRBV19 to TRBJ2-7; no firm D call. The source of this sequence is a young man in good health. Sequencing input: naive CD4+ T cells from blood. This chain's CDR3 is CASSKGPTSPYEQYF. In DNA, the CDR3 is TGTGCCAGTAGTAAAGGTCCTACCTCGCCCTACGAGCAGTACTTC.